This T cell receptor (beta chain) was documented in a study of blood T cell repertoires in COVID-19. The CDR3 has 17 residues. The V segment lost 3 bases and the J segment 1 base; nucleotides outside the gene matches: 3. CDR1 SGHVS and CDR2 FNYEAQ come from the germline V gene. How the authors handled the data: Reference gene primer amplification gave nucleated cell count estimates. Measured with immunoSEQ multiplex PCR; TCRdb has only the in-frame clones, and not every one. D and trimming were read from the DNA, whereas the V and J calls and clone size are those reported in that table. The sample carries about 68,000 clones, 85% recorded once. On this clone: Other DNA sequences within the sample encode an identical CDR3.

Material: peripheral blood. This sequence joins TRBV7-6 and TRBJ2-3; 14 nucleotides line up with TRBD2. The sequence was collected from a man in his forties or fifties with acute or convalescent COVID-19. CDR3 residues: CASSFGLAGGRTDTQYF. The CDR3, as DNA: TGTGCCAGCAGCTTCGGACTAGCGGGGGGTCGCACAGATACGCAGTATTTT.